This T cell receptor (beta chain) is from a study of blood T cells in healthy people across ages. Study outcomes and limitations: Strong correlation existed between TCR beta diversity and naive T cell percentage. Calculation of diversity from one million T cells yielded estimates considered to be underestimates.

The use of a sample-barcoded 5' primer and a J-beta primer mix characterized a second PCR of 7 to 11 cycles. One entry per CDR3 protein results from TCRdb running MiXCR on the 5' RACE reads. The repertoire holds 1.5 million or so distinct CDR3 sequences, 42% seen once, with around 8% in the top ten. This clonotype was found a few times. Its antigen is not identified. The ends were cut back, 7 bases at V and 9 bases at J, with 22 bases in the middle. This CDR3 is built from 15 residues. Germline assignment: CDR1 MNHNS and CDR2 SASEGT. This clonotype was obtained from a woman aged 18-29 years in good health. This rearrangement joins TRBV6-1 to TRBJ2-1; a possible D gene is TRBD2 (5 bases). Source material: blood. This chain's CDR3 is CASIPEALSSTEQFF. DNA for the CDR3: TGTGCCAGCATTCCTGAGGCCCTTTCTAGCACTGAGCAGTTCTTC.